What follows are 24 T cell receptor beta chains derived from one specimen sequenced in a study of T cell repertoires in cytomegalovirus infection. TCRdb called the reads again in MiXCR, with one record for every CDR3 protein. Among 750,000 to 950,000 distinct CDR3 sequences listed, about 27% were seen once. The antigens these receptors bind are not known. The sample in question was cultured CD8+ T cells from PBMCs, obtained from culture after CMV antigen stimulation. These receptors were taken from a human donor in good health (CMV status not recorded). Some clones in this sample may be carry-over from other donors' samples.

This clonotype was observed many times. The chain carries TRBV7-6 and TRBJ2-7, with D perhaps matching TRBD1 (5 bases). Germline lookup yields CDR1 SGHVS and CDR2 FNYEAQ. The CDR3 has 14 residues. Trimming took 3 bases from V and 0 from J, leaving 9 bases between them. CDR3: CASSFGANSYEQYF. The CDR3 region has the DNA TGTGCCAGCAGCTTTGGGGCCAACTCCTACGAGCAGTACTTC.

This clonotype was counted ten times or more. The chain couples TRBV29-1 to TRBJ2-3; no firm D call. The CDR3 is 10 amino acids. Germline V lookup: CDR1 SQVTM, CDR2 ANQGSEA. Deletions cut 6 bases from V and 4 bases from J, with 5 bases between. The CDR3 region is CSVASDTQYF. Written as DNA, the CDR3 is TGCAGCGTCGCATCAGATACGCAGTATTTT.

This sequence joins TRBV27 and TRBJ1-2; TRBD1 matches at 10 bases. Germline assignment: CDR1 MNHEY and CDR2 SMNVEV (reference sequence). The CDR3 spans 14 residues. V lost 3 bases to trimming and J lost 8 bases; unmatched junction nucleotides: 6. The CDR3 spells CASSLGTGASGYTF. The CDR3 nucleotides read TGTGCCAGCAGTTTGGGGACAGGGGCGTCCGGCTACACCTTC.

This clonotype was observed once. The CDR3 DNA is TGTGCCACCAGCAGAGAGATTATGGACACCATCTCTGGGGCCAACGTCCTGACTTTC. Protein sequence: CATSREIMDTISGANVLTF. The V and J genes are TRBV15 and TRBJ2-6; D is perhaps TRBD1 (5 bases). Germline CDR1 LNHNV, CDR2 YYDKDF (reference sequence). There are 19 residues in the CDR3. V lost 0 bases to trimming and J lost 0 bases, with 15 bases between them.

V usage is TRBV19 and J usage is TRBJ2-3; tentative D call: TRBD2 (5 bases). V was shortened by 8 bases and J by 4 bases, with 16 bases between the two germline ends. This CDR3 is built from 14 residues. Per germline, CDR1 LNHDA and CDR2 SQIVND (reference sequence). For the CDR3, the DNA is TGTGCCAGTTCAACCGCGGACTGGTCAGATACGCAGTATTTT. Protein: CASSTADWSDTQYF. Filled out from reference TRBV19 and TRBJ2-3, the complete variable domain reads DGGITQSPKYLFRKEGQNVTLSCEQNLNHDAMYWYRQDPGQGLRLIYYSQIVNDFQKGDIAEGYSVSREKKESFPLTVTSAQKNPTAFYLCASSTADWSDTQYFGPGTRLTVL.

The V and J genes are TRBV4-1 and TRBJ1-2; 7 positions match TRBD1. Germline CDR1 is MGHRA and CDR2 is YSYEKL. The CDR3 has 13 residues. The junction had 4 bases not matched to a gene; V was cut back by 2 bases and J by 7 bases. CDR3 coding DNA: TGCGCCAGCAGCCAACCTACAGGGGTTGGCTACACCTTC. As protein: CASSQPTGVGYTF.

The rearrangement uses TRBV7-8 and TRBJ1-5; possible D gene TRBD1, 6 bases. Between the trimmed V and J ends, which lost 3 bases and 5 bases, there was a span of 14 bases. From germline, CDR1 is SGHVS and CDR2 FQNEAQ. There are 15 residues in the CDR3. The CDR3 region has the DNA TGTGCCAGCAGCTTCGGTCGGGGGGCCCATCAGCCCCAGCATTTT. Its protein is CASSFGRGAHQPQHF.

In its sample, this clonotype was seen a few times. This chain uses TRBV20-1 with TRBJ2-2; 9 positions match TRBD1. CDR1 is DFQATT, CDR2 SNEGSKA, per germline (reference sequence). The CDR3 consists of 15 residues. V gave up 3 bases and J gave up 6 bases; unmatched junction bases: 8. In nucleotides, the CDR3 is TGCAGTGCTAGGGGACAGGGTTTTTTTGCCGGGGAGCTGTTTTTT. Its protein product is CSARGQGFFAGELFF.

This sequence joins TRBV7-9 and TRBJ2-7, with a weak D call TRBD1 (6 bases). V lost 3 bases, J lost 1 base, and 13 bases lay in between. CDR3 length: 15 amino acids. Germline V gene lookup returns CDR1 SEHNR and CDR2 FQNEAQ (reference sequence). The CDR3 coding sequence is TGTGCCAGCAGCTTGGACGGGACACTTTCCTACGAGCAGTACTTC. It yields the protein CASSLDGTLSYEQYF.

This clonotype occurred a few times. This chain links TRBV6-1 with TRBJ2-2; 7 nucleotides match TRBD1. V was clipped by 6 bases and J by 4 bases; unmatched bases: 8. Germline values: CDR1 MNHNS, CDR2 SASEGT. The CDR3 totals 15 residues. This CDR3 is CASSKDRASTGELFF. The CDR3, as DNA: TGTGCCAGCAGCAAAGACAGGGCGAGCACCGGGGAGCTGTTTTTT.

The chain is built from TRBV20-1 and TRBJ2-1; D possibly corresponds to TRBD2 (6 bases). This CDR3 contains 14 residues. Trimming took off 5 bases at V and 2 bases at J, with 13 bases between the two ends. In germline, CDR1 is DFQATT, CDR2 SNEGSKA (reference sequence). This CDR3 is CSAPRDFTYNEQFF. CDR3 DNA: TGCAGTGCTCCCCGGGACTTCACCTACAATGAGCAGTTCTTC.

The chain couples TRBV12-5 to TRBJ2-1, with D perhaps assigned TRBD1 or TRBD2 (5 bases each). CDR1 LGHNT and CDR2 FRNRAP come from the germline V gene. This CDR3 has 12 amino acids. V was cut by 5 bases and J by 7 bases, with 9 bases left in between. This chain's CDR3 is CASGLGTNEQFF. CDR3 coding DNA: TGTGCTAGTGGTCTGGGGACGAATGAGCAGTTCTTC.

The table lists this clonotype with many counts. The chain couples TRBV7-9 to TRBJ2-1, with 10 nucleotides matching TRBD2. The CDR3 spans 16 residues. CDR1 SEHNR and CDR2 FQNEAQ come from the germline V gene (reference sequence). The trim removed 5 bases at V and 0 bases at J, leaving 4 bases unmatched. The CDR3 loop reads CASSTSGEPSYNEQFF. The CDR3 region has the DNA TGTGCCAGCAGCACTAGCGGGGAACCCTCCTACAATGAGCAGTTCTTC. The whole variable domain, filled in from reference TRBV7-9 and TRBJ2-1, reads DTGVSQNPRHKITKRGQNVTFRCDPISEHNRLYWYRQTLGQGPEFLTYFQNEAQLEKSRLLSDRFSAERPKGSFSTLEIQRTEQGDSAMYLCASSTSGEPSYNEQFFGPGTRLTVL.

This clonotype appeared a few times. The chain uses TRBV12-3 or TRBV12-4 and TRBJ2-3, with 8 bases aligning to TRBD2. The V gene end was trimmed by 5 bases and the J gene end by 4 bases; junction bases not matched to a gene: 11. CDR3 length equals 16 residues. CDR3 loop: CASSAQRSGAPDTQYF. CDR3 sequence (DNA): TGTGCCAGCAGTGCCCAACGTAGCGGGGCACCAGATACGCAGTATTTT.

This clonotype was seen repeatedly, ten times or more. This chain connects TRBV27 to TRBJ1-2, with 7 bases fitting TRBD1. V shed 4 bases and J 4 bases; nucleotides not matched to a gene: 9. The germline V gene has CDR1 MNHEY and CDR2 SMNVEV (reference sequence). The CDR3 runs to 15 residues. CDR3: CASSSSRDRFYGYTF. The CDR3 DNA reads as TGTGCCAGCAGTTCTTCCCGGGACAGATTCTATGGCTACACCTTC.

As to this clonotype: In this CDR3 the conserved last residue, phenylalanine or tryptophan, is missing, so a read error is likely. The chain combines TRBV7-4 with TRBJ2-6; a weak D match, TRBD1 (6 bases). The V and J ends lost 5 bases and 0 bases respectively, with 26 bases between them. Germline CDR1 reads SGHVT; CDR2 reads SQSDAQ. The CDR3 has 21 amino acids. The DNA of the CDR3 is TGTGCCAGCAGCCATCACTTTGTTCCACAGGGCCCCTTCTCTGGGGCCAACGTCCTGACTATC. Its protein product is CASSHHFVPQGPFSGANVLTI.

In its sample, this clonotype was seen many times. The V and J genes are TRBV7-2 and TRBJ1-2, with D possibly TRBD1 on 5 matching bases. The ends were cut back, 5 bases at V and 2 bases at J, with 9 bases in the middle. This CDR3 is built from 13 residues. The germline gives CDR1 SGHTA, CDR2 FQGNSA. This chain's CDR3 is CASSGGGNYGYTF. The CDR3 DNA reads as TGTGCCAGCAGCGGTGGGGGGAACTATGGCTACACCTTC.

The sample holds many counts of this clonotype. CDR3 DNA: TGTGCCAGCAGTCCCCGGGGGTTAGCCAAAAACATTCAGTACTTC. Its translation is CASSPRGLAKNIQYF. The J gene is TRBJ2-4, the V gene TRBV12-3 or TRBV12-4; D may be TRBD2 (6 bases). The CDR3 sequence is 15 residues long. Trimming pared 5 bases from V and 0 bases from J, leaving 11 bases between.

The rearrangement joins TRBV4-3 to TRBJ1-5; tentative D call: TRBD1 (5 bases). Germline values: CDR1 LGHNA, CDR2 YSLEER. CDR3 length: 15 residues. The V end was cut by 0 bases, the J end by 4 bases, with 10 bases between. CDR3 residues: CASSQDGAVNQPQHF. CDR3 in DNA: TGCGCCAGCAGCCAAGATGGGGCAGTTAATCAGCCCCAGCATTTT.

This sequence joins TRBV6-1 and TRBJ2-3, with 8 bases fitting TRBD1. The J segment lost 6 bases and the V segment lost 5 bases, leaving 10 bases of the junction unmatched. CDR1 is MNHNS, CDR2 SASEGT, per germline. The CDR3 length is 15 residues. The DNA of the CDR3 is TGTGCCAGCAGTTCCACCCTAAACAGGGGGGATACGCAGTATTTT. This gives the protein CASSSTLNRGDTQYF.

This clonotype was counted a few times. This chain joins TRBV27 and TRBJ1-2; D is unresolved. The CDR3 totals 16 residues. CDR1 and CDR2 (germline): MNHEY, SMNVEV (reference sequence). Trimming cost V 3 bases and J 3 bases, with 17 bases left between them. The CDR3 spells CASSLVVASKHYGYTF. CDR3 nucleotide sequence: TGTGCCAGCAGTTTGGTTGTGGCATCTAAACACTATGGCTACACCTTC.

Only a few counts were recorded for this clonotype. This chain uses TRBV7-9 with TRBJ1-2; tentatively, D is TRBD1 (6 bases). V gave up 4 bases and J gave up 4 bases, with 19 bases separating them. Looked up from germline, CDR1 is SEHNR and CDR2 is FQNEAQ (reference sequence). This CDR3 is 16 amino acids long. The CDR3 nucleotides are TGTGCCAGCAGCTCCCGGGGGGGCCCGTGGGGCTATGGCTACACCTTC. It specifies CASSSRGGPWGYGYTF.

Ten or more counts support this clonotype. J is TRBJ2-3 and V is TRBV7-8, with 7 bases fitting TRBD1. With V trimmed by 5 bases and J by 6 bases, 14 bases remained unmatched. The CDR3 extends over 16 amino acids. Germline CDR1 reads SGHVS; CDR2 reads FQNEAQ. Here the CDR3 reads CASSLNIPTGRDTQYF. In DNA, the CDR3 is TGTGCCAGCAGCCTAAACATACCGACAGGGCGGGATACGCAGTATTTT.

As to this clonotype: The junction differs from germline at one of its ends, possibly a read error. The rearrangement uses TRBV4-3 and TRBJ2-7; 9 bases match TRBD1. This CDR3 is 17 amino acids long. Germline CDR1 is LGHNA and CDR2 is YSLEER. CDR3 sequence: CTSSQDWDRVLGYEQYF. The CDR3 nucleotides read TGCACCAGCAGCCAAGATTGGGACAGGGTTTTAGGCTACGAGCAGTACTTC.